This T cell receptor beta chain came from a study of low-dose radiotherapy and immunotherapy resistance in tumors. Whole-study context: While receiving nivolumab 240 mg every two weeks, patients also received ipilimumab 1 mg/kg every six weeks, both intravenously. Administration of intravenous cyclophosphamide at 200 mg/m2 took place every two weeks, one day before radiation and immunotherapy.

Alpha- and beta-chain coverage of first-strand cDNA came from TRAV- and TRBV-specific primers. TCR amplification used roughly 20 PCR cycles, a constant-region primer and a V-primer adapter. A single record per CDR3 protein comes from TCRdb applying MiXCR to the reads. The repertoire includes roughly 100,000 distinct CDR3 sequences, 20% of them detected once, and around 13% sits in the top ten. This clonotype was observed a handful of times. Germline CDR1 is KGHDR and CDR2 is SFDVKD. This CDR3 is 13 amino acids long. V was pared by 4 bases and J by 6 bases, with 10 bases between. The time point: after trial treatment. Specified treatment: LDRT plus nivolumab, ipilimumab, low-dose cyclophosphamide and aspirin (RACIN trial).

The material was PBMCs, obtained after low-dose radiotherapy plus immunotherapy. This receptor was identified in a female donor with ovarian cancer. The J gene is TRBJ2-3, the V gene TRBV24-1; the D gene is possibly TRBD1 (6 bases). The chain's CDR3 is CATSEGAEDTQYF. In DNA form, the CDR3 reads TGTGCCACCAGTGAGGGGGCCGAGGATACGCAGTATTTT.